This is a list of T cell receptor beta chains from one sample in a study of regulatory T cells in long-lasting Graves disease. One entry per CDR3 protein results from TCRdb running MiXCR on the multiplex PCR reads. The profile shows hundreds of thousands of distinct CDR3 sequences, around 11% of them singletons. These data were also filed under a second study, of T cells in Graves' hyperthyroidism and ophthalmopathy.

The sample consisted of peripheral blood mononuclear cells (PBMCs), taken at new diagnosis, from a patient treated with antithyroid drugs. The receptors shown here come from a woman in her twenties or thirties with Graves disease. The CDR3 runs from the conserved cysteine through the conserved F or W. Each record gives: V gene, CDR3 protein.

V: TRBV19; CDR3: CASSNTGTDTQYF
V: TRBV5-1; CDR3: CASSLAGEVFGNEQYF
V: TRBV28; CDR3: CASSAPWTGTGGPRSGYEQYF
V: TRBV20-1; CDR3: CSANGGAYEQYF
V: TRBV12-3/TRBV12-4; CDR3: CASRPRAGSSYEQYF
V: TRBV7-9; CDR3: CASSLTRTGTAFNEKLFF
V: TRBV27; CDR3: CASSFTGTGTEQYF
V: TRBV11-1; CDR3: CASSFTAQGATYEQYF
V: TRBV28; CDR3: CASSPQEWIVSYEQYF
V: TRBV19; CDR3: CASRGGRADNTGELFF